These 11 T cell receptor beta chains were sequenced from one sample in a study of shared clonotypes between healthy human individuals. Assay used: immunoSEQ multiplex PCR; TCRdb lists only in-frame clones, some missing. The table has about 87,000 clones, more than 45% seen once. Source material: PBMCs. The source of these receptors is a woman aged 40-49 years in good health. Some clones in this sample may be carry-over from other donors' samples.

About this clone: Being one base from a much bigger clone, this may be a read error. V and J are TRBV2 and TRBJ2-5; TRBD2 is a possible D gene (5 bases). The CDR3 spans 13 residues. Germline V CDR1 and CDR2: SNHLY, FYNNEI. The CDR3 loop is CAGSEARAGEQYF. CDR3 bases: TGTGCCGGCAGTGAAGCGCGGGCCGGGGAGCAGTACTTC. Drawing the rest from reference TRBV2 and TRBJ2-5, the complete variable domain is EPEVTQTPSHQVTQMGQEVILRCVPISNHLYFYWYRQILGQKVEFLVSFYNNEISEKSEIFDDQFSVERPDGSNFTLKIRSTKLEDSAMYFCAGSEARAGEQYFGPGTRLLVL.

The chain links TRBV11-3 to TRBJ2-3; TRBD2 matches 13 bases. CDR1 and CDR2 (germline): SGHNT, YENEEA. The CDR3 contains 17 residues. Unmatched junction bases numbered 5, after V lost 4 bases and J lost 1 base. CDR3 residues: CASSSGGTSGGTDTQYF. The CDR3 DNA sequence: TGTGCCAGCAGCTCCGGAGGGACTAGCGGGGGCACAGATACGCAGTATTTT.

This sequence joins TRBV7-9 and TRBJ2-7; 7 bases match TRBD2. Germline-derived CDR1 and CDR2 are SEHNR and FQNEAQ (reference sequence). The CDR3 is 15 residues long. The ends lost 0 bases at V and 0 bases at J; junction bases unmatched: 2. The CDR3 here is CASSLAGGSSYEQYF. DNA of the CDR3: TGTGCCAGCAGCTTAGCGGGCGGGAGCTCCTACGAGCAGTACTTC.

DNA of the CDR3: TGTGCCAGCAGTTTATCGCCCCTTCTAGCGGAAAGCTACAATGAGCAGTTCTTC. It is translated as CASSLSPLLAESYNEQFF. The chain links TRBV27 to TRBJ2-1; 7 bases are a match to TRBD2. This CDR3 contains 18 residues. After removal of 0 bases from V and 3 bases from J, the junction contained 11 bases not matched to a gene. Looked up from germline, CDR1 is MNHEY and CDR2 is SMNVEV (reference sequence).

This chain joins TRBV15 and TRBJ2-4; TRBD2 agrees at 10 bases. CDR1 is LNHNV and CDR2 is YYDKDF in the germline V gene (reference sequence). This CDR3 region has 15 residues. The V gene end was trimmed by 4 bases and the J gene end by 3 bases; junction bases not matched to a gene: 3. The CDR3 DNA is TGTGCCACCAGCACCCGGACTAGCGGCAAAAACATTCAGTACTTC. Protein product: CATSTRTSGKNIQYF.

This clone was counted at least ten times. V is TRBV25-1 and J is TRBJ2-1; TRBD2 matches 13 bases. This CDR3 is built from 17 residues. V lost 3 bases, J lost 2 bases, and 4 bases stayed unmatched. Germline V gene lookup returns CDR1 MGHDK and CDR2 SYGVNS. In DNA, the CDR3 is TGTGCCAGCAGTGATGGACTAGCGGGAGCCACCTACAATGAGCAGTTCTTC. Translated: CASSDGLAGATYNEQFF.

A few counts support this clone. The chain joins TRBV7-2 to TRBJ2-1, with 10 bases aligning to TRBD1. Germline loops: CDR1 SGHTA, CDR2 FQGNSA. The CDR3 runs to 14 residues. Trimming removed 5 bases from V and 5 bases from J; junction bases left unmatched: 3. CDR3 in amino acids: CASSLGQGNNEQFF. In DNA form, the CDR3 reads TGTGCCAGCAGCCTGGGACAGGGGAACAATGAGCAGTTCTTC.

This clone was counted at least ten times. The chain links TRBV14 to TRBJ2-1; D ambiguous. V dropped 0 bases and J dropped 4 bases, with 7 bases sitting between them. The CDR3 totals 14 residues. From germline, CDR1 is SGHDN and CDR2 FVKESK. CDR3: CASSQEVWYNEQFF. CDR3 coding DNA: TGTGCCAGCAGCCAAGAGGTTTGGTACAATGAGCAGTTCTTC.

This clone was counted many times. The chain couples TRBV7-9 to TRBJ1-5; D is ambiguous. V was trimmed by 3 bases and J by 4 bases, leaving 10 bases between them. Germline CDR1 SEHNR, CDR2 FQNEAQ (reference sequence). The CDR3 is 14 amino acids. This CDR3 is CASSFPGVNQPQHF. CDR3 DNA: TGTGCCAGCAGCTTCCCCGGGGTAAATCAGCCCCAGCATTTT.

The chain has TRBV7-3 and TRBJ2-1; TRBD1 might be the D (6 bases). Germline values: CDR1 SGHTA, CDR2 FQGTGA. Deletions cut 5 bases from V and 6 bases from J, with 11 bases between. The CDR3 sequence is 13 residues long. The DNA of the CDR3 is TGTGCCAGCAGCCCGGGACACGGCAATGAGCAGTTCTTC. This sequence encodes CASSPGHGNEQFF.

This clone was seen ten or more times. V is TRBV7-9 and J is TRBJ2-4, with 9 bases that match TRBD1. V trimming: 10 bases; J trimming: 7 bases; junction bases outside the gene matches: 8. Looked up from germline, CDR1 is SEHNR and CDR2 is FQNEAQ (reference sequence). The CDR3 is 13 amino acids. For the CDR3, the DNA is TGTGCCATCTCGGGACAGGGAAGCAACATTCAGTACTTC. This gives the protein CAISGQGSNIQYF. The variable domain in full, completed from reference TRBV7-9 and TRBJ2-4, reads DTGVSQNPRHKITKRGQNVTFRCDPISEHNRLYWYRQTLGQGPEFLTYFQNEAQLEKSRLLSDRFSAERPKGSFSTLEIQRTEQGDSAMYLCAISGQGSNIQYFGAGTRLSVL.